Below are 19 T cell receptor beta chains sequenced from a single sample in a study of T cell clones after liver transplantation. Sequencing was performed with immunoSEQ multiplex PCR; in TCRdb, only in-frame clones are kept and a portion is missing. The sample holds 50,000 or so clones; approximately 71% are singletons and the top ten take around 9.4%. Sample: CD4+ T cells from blood, taken 54 months after liver transplant. The receptors stem from a human patient who received a liver transplant. The graft donor may have contributed some T cells.

This chain uses TRBV10-3 with TRBJ1-3; D ambiguous. Germline loops: CDR1 ENHRY, CDR2 SYGVKD. V dropped 7 bases and J dropped 0 bases, with 10 bases sitting between them. The CDR3 consists of 14 residues. In DNA, the CDR3 is TGTGCCATCAACCCGGAAAGCTCTGGAAACACCATATATTTT. Translation: CAINPESSGNTIYF.

This chain connects TRBV7-9 to TRBJ2-7, with unresolved D. The length of the CDR3 is 14 residues. The germline V and J ends were trimmed by 1 base and 1 base, with 8 bases remaining between them. The germline gives CDR1 SEHNR, CDR2 FQNEAQ (reference sequence). The CDR3 loop is CASSLVPGSYEQYF. In DNA, the CDR3 is TGTGCCAGCAGCTTAGTGCCAGGATCCTACGAGCAGTACTTC.

Remarks on this clone: Other DNA sequences in the same sample also yield this CDR3. The rearrangement uses TRBV9 and TRBJ2-1, with 8 positions matching TRBD1. Unmatched junction bases numbered 6, after V lost 5 bases and J lost 2 bases. The CDR3 runs 15 residues. The V gene's germline CDR1 is SGDLS and CDR2 YYNGEE. The CDR3 DNA reads as TGTGCCAGCAGTCCCCGGGACAGGACCTACAATGAGCAGTTCTTC. Its translation: CASSPRDRTYNEQFF.

The chain links TRBV5-4 to TRBJ2-7; D may be TRBD1 or TRBD2 (5 bases each). The germline V and J ends were trimmed by 4 bases and 5 bases, with 13 bases remaining between them. Per the germline V gene, CDR1 is SGHNT and CDR2 is YYREEE (reference sequence). CDR3 length equals 13 residues. In nucleotides, the CDR3 is TGTGCCAGCAGCCCCGGGACGAATAACGAGCAGTACTTC. This gives the protein CASSPGTNNEQYF.

This rearrangement joins TRBV6-5 to TRBJ1-6; 9 bases map to TRBD1. Germline values: CDR1 MNHEY, CDR2 SVGAGI. The CDR3 contains 16 residues. J lost 6 bases, V lost 4 bases, and 7 bases had no gene match. Written as DNA, the CDR3 is TGTGCCAGCAGTTTCTCATGGACAGGGGCTAATTCACCCCTCCACTTT. This sequence encodes CASSFSWTGANSPLHF.

The chain employs TRBV7-9 and TRBJ2-3, with 7 bases aligning to TRBD2. J lost 3 bases, V lost 3 bases, and 6 bases had no gene match. Germline V gene sequence: CDR1 SEHNR, CDR2 FQNEAQ (reference sequence). The CDR3 contains 15 residues. The chain's CDR3 is CASSFWEGVTDTQYF. The CDR3 DNA is TGTGCCAGCAGCTTCTGGGAGGGAGTTACAGATACGCAGTATTTT.

The genes are TRBV6-1 and TRBJ2-3; D ambiguous. The V end lost 0 bases, the J end lost 8 bases, and 9 bases lay between the germline ends. CDR1 is MNHNS and CDR2 is SASEGT in the germline V gene. The CDR3 runs to 13 residues. In DNA, the CDR3 is TGTGCCAGCAGTGAAGCATCGGTGGGTACGCAGTATTTT. Translation: CASSEASVGTQYF.

Written as DNA, the CDR3 is TGTGCCAGTAGTATAGATCGGAAAAATCAGCCCCAGCATTTT. Protein sequence: CASSIDRKNQPQHF. This rearrangement joins TRBV19 to TRBJ1-5; no clear D. Between the trimmed V and J ends, which lost 0 bases and 4 bases, there was a span of 7 bases. Germline CDR1 is LNHDA and CDR2 is SQIVND (reference sequence). This CDR3 comprises 14 residues. Together with reference TRBV19 and TRBJ1-5, the CDR3 gives the full variable domain: DGGITQSPKYLFRKEGQNVTLSCEQNLNHDAMYWYRQDPGQGLRLIYYSQIVNDFQKGDIAEGYSVSREKKESFPLTVTSAQKNPTAFYLCASSIDRKNQPQHFGDGTRLSIL.

The chain combines TRBV10-3 with TRBJ2-3, with D possibly matching TRBD1 (6 bases). This CDR3 comprises 16 residues. V was cut by 7 bases and J by 1 base, with 18 bases left in between. CDR1 and CDR2 from the germline V gene are ENHRY and SYGVKD. The CDR3 region has the DNA TGTGCCATCAATACCCGGGACAAAGTTGGCACAGATACGCAGTATTTT. Residues: CAINTRDKVGTDTQYF.

The rearrangement joins TRBV6-1 to TRBJ1-1, with TRBD1 matching 12 bases. This CDR3 has 15 amino acids. Trimming at V came to 5 bases and at J to 5 bases, leaving 6 bases not matched to a gene. Per germline, CDR1 MNHNS and CDR2 SASEGT. The CDR3, as DNA: TGTGCCAGCAGTTTGGGACAGGGGGCATGGACTGAAGCTTTCTTT. This encodes CASSLGQGAWTEAFF.

The V gene is TRBV7-8, the J gene TRBJ2-1, with D possibly matching TRBD1 (6 bases). From germline, CDR1 is SGHVS and CDR2 FQNEAQ. Trimming cost V 1 base and J 0 bases, with 7 bases left between them. There are 15 residues in the CDR3. The CDR3: CASSLVGGSYNEQFF. Written as DNA, the CDR3 is TGTGCCAGCAGCTTAGTAGGGGGCTCCTACAATGAGCAGTTCTTC.

The chain is built from TRBV6-1 and TRBJ1-6; tentatively, D is TRBD1 (5 bases). Germline V lookup: CDR1 MNHNS, CDR2 SASEGT. Trimming left V 8 bases short and J 6 bases short, with 17 bases between. The CDR3 contains 15 residues. In nucleotides, the CDR3 is TGTGCCAGCTCTCCCACGGGACCTAGTAATTCACCCCTCCACTTT. Protein product: CASSPTGPSNSPLHF.

Many counts were recorded for this clone. V usage is TRBV15 and J usage is TRBJ1-6; D remains ambiguous. Germline V gene sequence: CDR1 LNHNV, CDR2 YYDKDF (reference sequence). The V gene lost 5 bases and the J gene lost 7 bases, with 15 bases spanning the gap. The CDR3 contains 15 residues. The DNA for the CDR3 is TGTGCCACCAGCCCCTCGGGGTACGGGAATTCACCCCTCCACTTT. Amino acids: CATSPSGYGNSPLHF. The full variable domain, in which reference TRBV15 and TRBJ1-6 provide the parts outside the CDR3, is DAMVIQNPRYQVTQFGKPVTLSCSQTLNHNVMYWYQQKSSQAPKLLFHYYDKDFNNEADTPDNFQSRRPNTSFCFLDIRSPGLGDTAMYLCATSPSGYGNSPLHFGNGTRLTVT.

The genes are TRBV30 and TRBJ1-1, with a tentative D call TRBD1 (5 bases). Germline assignment: CDR1 GTSNPN and CDR2 SVGIG (reference sequence). The length of the CDR3 is 15 residues. V lost 4 bases, J lost 3 bases, and 18 bases lay in between. The CDR3 loop is CAWNRMGEGYTEAFF. The CDR3 DNA reads TGTGCCTGGAACCGGATGGGCGAGGGGTACACTGAAGCTTTCTTT.

This chain links TRBV11-1 with TRBJ2-5; D is uncertain. The CDR3 covers 13 residues. Trimming removed 5 bases at V and 1 base at J, with 8 bases between. Germline CDR1 is SGHAT and CDR2 is FQDESV (reference sequence). This chain's CDR3 is CASSVGGQETQYF. The CDR3 region has the DNA TGTGCCAGCAGCGTAGGCGGCCAAGAGACCCAGTACTTC. The full variable domain, its missing parts supplied by reference TRBV11-1 and TRBJ2-5, is EAEVAQSPRYKITEKSQAVAFWCDPISGHATLYWYRQILGQGPELLVQFQDESVVDDSQLPKDRFSAERLKGVDSTLKIQPAELGDSAMYLCASSVGGQETQYFGPGTRLLVL.

The chain is built from TRBV5-6 and TRBJ2-3, with D possibly TRBD1 on 6 matching bases. V lost 4 bases to trimming and J lost 2 bases, with 11 bases between them. CDR3 length equals 14 residues. Germline values: CDR1 SGHDT, CDR2 YYEEEE. CDR3 nucleotide sequence: TGTGCCAGCAGCCCCGGGACATACACAGATACGCAGTATTTT. Protein product: CASSPGTYTDTQYF.

V usage is TRBV7-2 and J usage is TRBJ1-5; TRBD1 might be the D (5 bases). There are 14 residues in the CDR3. Germline loops: CDR1 SGHTA, CDR2 FQGNSA. With 4 bases removed from V and 7 bases from J, the gap between germline ends came to 14 bases. CDR3 amino acids: CASSYSTVGQPQHF. The CDR3 bases are TGTGCCAGCAGCTACTCGACAGTTGGGCAGCCCCAGCATTTT.

The chain couples TRBV2 to TRBJ2-6; D is unresolved. Germline V CDR1 and CDR2: SNHLY, FYNNEI. V was pared by 10 bases and J by 4 bases, with 11 bases between. CDR3 length: 13 amino acids. This chain's CDR3 is CAMGWVGANVLTF. The CDR3 region has the DNA TGTGCCATGGGATGGGTGGGGGCCAACGTCCTGACTTTC. Together with reference TRBV2 and TRBJ2-6, the CDR3 gives the full variable domain: EPEVTQTPSHQVTQMGQEVILRCVPISNHLYFYWYRQILGQKVEFLVSFYNNEISEKSEIFDDQFSVERPDGSNFTLKIRSTKLEDSAMYFCAMGWVGANVLTFGAGSRLTVL.

The J gene is TRBJ2-3, the V gene TRBV7-9, with a tentative D call TRBD2 (7 bases). Germline lookup yields CDR1 SEHNR and CDR2 FQNEAQ (reference sequence). This CDR3 is built from 14 residues. Trimming removed 3 bases at V and 6 bases at J, with 13 bases between. CDR3 loop: CASSFTGGLDTQYF. As DNA, the CDR3 is TGTGCCAGCAGCTTTACGGGGGGCCTGGATACGCAGTATTTT.